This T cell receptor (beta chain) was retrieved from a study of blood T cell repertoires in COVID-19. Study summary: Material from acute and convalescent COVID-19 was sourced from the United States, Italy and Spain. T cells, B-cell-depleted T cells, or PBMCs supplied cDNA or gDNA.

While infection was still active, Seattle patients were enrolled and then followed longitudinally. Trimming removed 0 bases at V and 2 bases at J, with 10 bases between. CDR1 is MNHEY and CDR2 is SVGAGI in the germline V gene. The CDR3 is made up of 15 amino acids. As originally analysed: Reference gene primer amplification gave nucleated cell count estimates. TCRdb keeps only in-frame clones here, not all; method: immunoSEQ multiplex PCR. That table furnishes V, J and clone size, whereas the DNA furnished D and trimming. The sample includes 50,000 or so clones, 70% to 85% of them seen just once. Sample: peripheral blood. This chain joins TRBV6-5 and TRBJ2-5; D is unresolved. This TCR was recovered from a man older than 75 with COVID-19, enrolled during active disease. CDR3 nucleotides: TGTGCCAGCAGTTACTCCATCAGTCAACAAGAGACCCAGTACTTC. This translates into CASSYSISQQETQYF.